These T cell receptor beta chains were read from a single sample in a study of blood T cell repertoires in COVID-19. The table came from immunoSEQ multiplex PCR; TCRdb's copy has only in-frame clones and leaves some out. The sample lists tens of thousands of clones; 75% to 90% were seen once. Sequenced material: peripheral blood. These receptor sequences come from a woman aged 80 or over with acute or convalescent COVID-19. The CDR3 runs from the conserved cysteine through the conserved F or W. A D gene is named only where the DNA matches it firmly. For some rows the clone size is stated as once, few or many, or as a class when expanded; others skip it.

V gene,clone size,J gene,D gene,CDR3 protein,CDR3 DNA
TRBV6-6,-,TRBJ1-2,-,CASSSDTVRYTF,TGTGCCAGCAGCTCAGACACGGTACGCTACACCTTC
TRBV9,-,TRBJ2-1,-,CASSVGVDAAYNEQFF,TGTGCCAGCAGCGTAGGGGTAGATGCGGCCTACAATGAGCAGTTCTTC
TRBV21-1,-,TRBJ2-7,-,CASSKAPPRTGPYEQYF,TGTGCCAGCAGCAAAGCGCCCCCTCGGACAGGCCCCTACGAGCAGTACTTC
TRBV7-9,-,TRBJ2-5,-,CASSRGYPTGQGVETQYF,TGTGCCAGCAGCCGAGGGTATCCGACAGGCCAAGGGGTAGAGACCCAGTACTTC
TRBV6-5,-,TRBJ1-3,-,CASSYLQGASGNTIYF,TGTGCCAGCAGTTACCTCCAAGGGGCTTCTGGAAACACCATATATTTT
TRBV28,-,TRBJ1-2,-,CASSPGDYGYTF,TGTGCCAGCAGTCCGGGAGACTATGGCTACACCTTC
TRBV6-1,-,TRBJ1-2,-,CASSEVYLYTF,TGTGCCAGCAGTGAAGTGTATCTGTACACCTTC
TRBV5-5,-,TRBJ1-4,TRBD1,CASSPGQGTGHEKLFF,TGTGCCAGCAGCCCGGGACAGGGGACCGGGCATGAAAAACTGTTTTTT
TRBV21-1,once,TRBJ2-3,-,CASSKGTSGGRDTQYF,TGTGCCAGCAGCAAGGGGACTAGCGGGGGCAGGGATACGCAGTATTTT
TRBV2,-,TRBJ1-6,-,CASSDGRGSSPLHF,TGTGCCAGCAGTGATGGGCGGGGGTCCTCACCCCTCCACTTT
TRBV10-3,-,TRBJ1-1,TRBD1,CAISGGQGIPEAFF,TGTGCCATCAGTGGGGGACAGGGTATCCCTGAAGCTTTCTTT
TRBV5-4,-,TRBJ2-3,TRBD2,CASSLVLAGSDTQYF,TGTGCCAGCAGCTTGGTACTAGCGGGGTCAGATACGCAGTATTTT
TRBV5-1,few,TRBJ2-1,TRBD1,CASSGQGRGEQFF,TGCGCCAGCAGCGGACAGGGAAGGGGTGAGCAGTTCTTC
TRBV19,-,TRBJ1-3,-,CASISSGNTIYF,TGTGCCAGTATCAGCTCTGGAAACACCATATATTTT
TRBV5-6,few,TRBJ1-6,-,CASSPTGQGRNSPLHF,TGTGCCAGCAGCCCCACGGGGCAGGGGCGGAATTCACCCCTCCACTTT
TRBV5-1,-,TRBJ1-1,-,CASSLGGGTGRGTEAFF,TGCGCCAGCAGCTTGGGGGGGGGAACAGGCCGGGGGACTGAAGCTTTCTTT
TRBV5-8,-,TRBJ2-7,-,CASSLGRVRYEQYF,TGTGCCAGCAGCTTGGGACGGGTGCGCTACGAGCAGTACTTC
TRBV3-1/TRBV3-2,-,TRBJ1-5,-,CASSQQGARQPQHF,TGTGCCAGCAGCCAGCAAGGGGCCCGGCAGCCCCAGCATTTT
TRBV4-1,-,TRBJ2-7,TRBD2,CASSQIRLAGMYEQYF,TGCGCCAGCAGCCAAATAAGACTAGCGGGGATGTACGAGCAGTACTTC
TRBV5-6,-,TRBJ1-2,TRBD1,CASSLERTGNYRGYTF,TGTGCCAGCAGCTTGGAAAGGACAGGGAATTATCGTGGCTACACCTTC
TRBV7-9,-,TRBJ2-3,-,CATYRATSIDTQYF,TGTGCCACCTACAGGGCTACCAGTATAGATACGCAGTATTTT
TRBV27,-,TRBJ2-1,TRBD1,CASSLYPPRGAGQGQFF,TGTGCCAGCAGTTTATACCCTCCGAGGGGGGCAGGACAGGGGCAGTTCTTC
TRBV5-4,-,TRBJ2-5,-,CASSPPGQRETQYF,TGTGCCAGCAGCCCCCCGGGACAAAGAGAGACCCAGTACTTC
TRBV7-9,once,TRBJ2-1,TRBD2,CASSSTLQLAGGQFF,TGTGCCAGCAGCTCAACGCTTCAACTTGCGGGGGGGCAGTTCTTC
TRBV27,-,TRBJ2-7,-,CASSTTGSSYEQYF,TGTGCCAGCAGTACAACAGGGAGTTCCTACGAGCAGTACTTC
TRBV14,-,TRBJ1-1,-,CASSPQVMNTEAFF,TGTGCCAGCAGCCCCCAGGTCATGAACACTGAAGCTTTCTTT
TRBV2,-,TRBJ2-3,TRBD2,CASSELGGGGGAVDTQYF,TGTGCCAGCAGTGAATTGGGGGGCGGCGGGGGGGCCGTAGATACGCAGTATTTT
TRBV20-1,-,TRBJ2-1,TRBD2,CSASSGGLYNEQFF,TGCAGTGCTAGTAGCGGGGGTCTTTACAATGAGCAGTTCTTC
TRBV7-9,once,TRBJ2-5,-,CASSPGETQYF,TGTGCCAGCAGCCCCGGGGAGACCCAGTACTTC
TRBV6-6,-,TRBJ2-5,TRBD2,CASSRLAGAYQETQYF,TGTGCCAGCAGTCGACTAGCGGGGGCCTACCAAGAGACCCAGTACTTC
TRBV3-1/TRBV3-2,-,TRBJ1-3,-,CASSQRQVLSGNTIYF,TGTGCCAGCAGCCAACGACAGGTCCTCTCTGGAAACACCATATATTTT
TRBV4-1,-,TRBJ1-4,-,CASSQDLDSRLEKLFF,TGCGCCAGCAGCCAAGATTTGGACTCGAGACTTGAAAAACTGTTTTTT
TRBV5-1,-,TRBJ2-7,TRBD1,CASRIGQGAVYEQYF,TGCGCCAGCAGAATCGGACAGGGCGCCGTTTACGAGCAGTACTTC
TRBV7-9,-,TRBJ2-7,-,CASSTDPGEQYF,TGTGCCAGCAGCACCGATCCGGGGGAGCAGTACTTC
TRBV20-1,-,TRBJ1-3,-,CSASLMSSGNTIYF,TGCAGTGCTAGTCTTATGTCCTCTGGAAACACCATATATTTT
TRBV27,-,TRBJ2-1,TRBD1,CASSPRTGGYNEQFF,TGTGCCAGCAGTCCAAGGACAGGGGGATACAATGAGCAGTTCTTC
TRBV11-3,-,TRBJ1-3,-,CASSPDSQSGNTIYF,TGTGCCAGCAGCCCCGACAGTCAGTCTGGAAACACCATATATTTT
TRBV18,-,TRBJ1-6,TRBD1,CASSLPGGSYNSPLHF,TGTGCCAGCTCACTCCCAGGGGGCTCCTATAATTCACCCCTCCACTTT
TRBV20-1,-,TRBJ1-4,-,CSASGGEGEKLFF,TGCAGTGCTAGTGGAGGAGAAGGTGAAAAACTGTTTTTT
TRBV2,-,TRBJ1-5,-,CASSEEAGEYQPQHF,TGTGCCAGCAGTGAAGAGGCAGGGGAGTATCAGCCCCAGCATTTT
TRBV3-1/TRBV3-2,once,TRBJ2-1,TRBD2,CASSLPGLAGAEQFF,TGTGCCAGCAGCCTCCCGGGGCTAGCGGGGGCCGAGCAGTTCTTC
TRBV11-1,-,TRBJ2-3,TRBD1,CASSPRDRVLDTQYF,TGTGCCAGCAGCCCCCGGGACAGGGTATTGGATACGCAGTATTTT
TRBV12-3/TRBV12-4,-,TRBJ2-7,-,CASRGPTYEQYF,TGTGCCAGCAGGGGCCCGACCTACGAGCAGTACTTC
TRBV2,-,TRBJ2-5,TRBD2,CASSPDSGGTQYF,TGTGCCAGCAGTCCGGACAGCGGGGGGACCCAGTACTTC
TRBV6-4,-,TRBJ1-2,TRBD1,CASSGGQGLGYTF,TGTGCCAGCAGTGGGGGACAGGGGCTCGGCTACACCTTC
TRBV7-8,-,TRBJ1-5,TRBD1,CASSQGQGSNQPQHF,TGTGCCAGCAGCCAGGGACAGGGAAGCAATCAGCCCCAGCATTTT
TRBV10-3,-,TRBJ1-6,-,CASRGDPPPLHF,TGTGCCTCCAGGGGTGACCCACCACCCCTCCACTTT
TRBV28,-,TRBJ2-7,TRBD2,CASSLYGGGVYEQYF,TGTGCCAGCAGTTTATACGGCGGGGGAGTCTACGAGCAGTACTTC
TRBV21-1,few,TRBJ1-6,-,CASSARTNPPPLHF,TGTGCCAGCAGCGCTCGGACAAATCCCCCTCCCCTCCACTTT
TRBV11-3,-,TRBJ2-7,-,CASSQRREQYF,TGTGCCAGCAGCCAGAGGCGGGAGCAGTACTTC